The 3 T cell receptor beta chains listed next were all sequenced from one sample in a study of T-cell memory formation after mild COVID-19. TCRdb ran MiXCR on the 5' RACE reads and lists one entry per CDR3 protein. Among about 110,000 distinct CDR3 sequences, around an eighth were seen once, and the ten largest hold under 30%. The sequenced material came from PBMCs or a T cell subset sorted from them (not recorded which). The receptor source for this set is an adult woman who had mild COVID-19 (a few samples of this study predate the infection). Cell type and time point are not known.

This clonotype was picked up a small number of times. This chain's CDR3 is CASSLGMGAPLHF. CDR3 sequence (DNA): TGTGCCAGCAGCTTAGGGATGGGGGCACCCCTCCACTTT. The chain employs TRBV7-9 and TRBJ1-6; the D gene is possibly TRBD1 (5 bases). This CDR3 has 13 residues. Germline CDR1 reads SEHNR; CDR2 reads FQNEAQ (reference sequence). With 1 base removed from V and 11 bases from J, the gap between germline ends came to 9 bases.

The chain employs TRBV12-3 or TRBV12-4 and TRBJ2-5, with 12 bases identical to TRBD2. This CDR3 has 16 residues. V shed 5 bases and J 5 bases; nucleotides not matched to a gene: 9. This CDR3 is CASSMRLAGVGETQYF. The CDR3 nucleotides read TGTGCCAGCAGTATGCGACTAGCGGGAGTGGGGGAGACCCAGTACTTC.

This clonotype was counted only a few times. V gene TRBV7-9 combines with J gene TRBJ2-1, with TRBD1 matching over 7 bases. There are 16 residues in the CDR3. CDR1 is SEHNR, CDR2 FQNEAQ, per germline (reference sequence). The V and J ends lost 4 bases and 0 bases, in that order; junction bases with no gene match: 6. CDR3 region: CASSSIGTVSYNEQFF. CDR3 coding DNA: TGTGCCAGCAGCTCCATCGGGACAGTCTCCTACAATGAGCAGTTCTTC. The entire variable domain, with the rest obtained from reference TRBV7-9 and TRBJ2-1, is as follows: DTGVSQNPRHKITKRGQNVTFRCDPISEHNRLYWYRQTLGQGPEFLTYFQNEAQLEKSRLLSDRFSAERPKGSFSTLEIQRTEQGDSAMYLCASSSIGTVSYNEQFFGPGTRLTVL.